This TCR beta chain was identified in a study of T cell responses to AZD1222 COVID-19 vaccine (dated by TCRdb to about 2021). Concerning the study at large: A total of under 250 trial participants underwent TCR sequencing, of whom roughly 210 had received two doses of AZD1222 and approximately 25 had received two doses of the MenACWY control vaccine. Trial participants were enrolled by age into subgroups of 18-55, 56-69 and 70-plus years, and about 150, 27 and 61 TCR-sequenced participants, respectively, were included in these subgroups.

On this clone: Its antigen is not yet known. Nothing much larger sits one base from this clone, and base qualities are not available.

The CDR3 regions of human TCRbeta chains were subjected to immunosequencing. Regarding the original processing steps: Repertoire TCRs were checked for matches against a reference library of SARS-CoV-2-specific TCRs that had been generated using the MIRA antigen-specificity platform. Breadth was defined as the fraction of unique TCRs that were SARS-CoV-2-associated, and depth was defined as the fraction of total T cells that were SARS-CoV-2-associated. Each spike-specific TCR was assigned to its reactive spike region and to a CD4 or CD8 class using the MIRA data. Log10-transformed breadth and depth values were compared by one-way ANOVA with Sidak's multiple comparisons tests. TCRdb took over this immuneACCESS table, retaining in-frame rearrangements with V and J assigned. Such tables are incomplete; in checked studies, under half of the missing clones stem from an unresolved V gene, and the remainder is unexplained. V, J and clone size were drawn from that table, and D and trimming were deduced from the DNA. A total of about 130,000 clones appear in this sample, less than 95% of them only once. The ten largest clones capture about 4.1% of the sample.

V and J are truncated by 0 bases and 1 base respectively, leaving an intervening sequence of 11 bases. In the germline V gene, CDR1 corresponds to KGHSH and CDR2 to LQKENI. Inclusive of the bounding cysteine and phenylalanine, the CDR3 is 16 residues long. Only the CDR3 portion is preserved as DNA: 48 bases, with reading frame beginning at the first base. The label giving this sample's time point can be read as: baseline before first vaccination. Sample treatment or condition, as interpreted from the label and publication: meningococcal conjugate vaccine given as trial control. Vaccinee samples came from UK trials COV001 and COV002, including a single-blind randomized controlled phase 2/3 trial of AZD1222 (ChAdOx1 nCoV-19) in healthy adults. Trial participant PBMC samples were collected at day 0 and day 28 after the second dose for TCRbeta chain sequencing. Results the study describes overall, beyond this receptor: Participants were mostly white British, with more females than males. The authors suggested clonal diversity may have been underestimated. Only six or seven AZD1222 recipients were SARS-CoV-2 seropositive at baseline, limiting conclusions about previously exposed vaccinees. The vaccine-associated CD4 TCRs covered the entire spike protein, and the dominant responses fell in regions 160-218 and 743-854. In the small 56-69-year group, the increase in depth fell short of significance, most likely because of low power. Because no day 14 peak-response samples were available, repertoires were characterized only after the peak T cell response. After two AZD1222 doses, spike-specific TCR breadth and depth were significantly higher than at day 0 and than in MenACWY recipients. Reportedly, close to half of the unique spike-specific TCRs recognized epitopes lying outside the regions that are mutated in the B.1.351 and B.1.1.7 variants.

The sequences come from peripheral blood, collected on day 0 of MenACWY control vaccination. In this chain, TRBV18 is recombined with TRBJ2-3; D gene: possibly TRBD1, on 6 matching bases. This TCR derives from an adult in good health. The CDR3 has the sequence CASSPPSGVGTDTQYF. Read as DNA, the sequence is TGTGCCAGCTCACCACCGTCAGGGGTCGGCACAGATACGCAGTATTTT.